The rows below give T cell receptor beta chains drawn from one sample of a study of blood T cell repertoires in COVID-19. Clones were read by immunoSEQ multiplex PCR, and TCRdb kept only the in-frame ones, dropping some. Of around 150,000 clones in the sample, about three quarters are singletons; the top ten hold 3.5% to 5%. Sequenced: peripheral blood. The receptor source for this set is a woman of 80 years or more with active or convalescent COVID-19. CDR3s include the opening cysteine and the closing phenylalanine or tryptophan. Fields, in order: D gene, V gene, clone size, J gene, CDR3 protein, CDR3 DNA. The D gene is left open where the match is weak. The size of a clone is reported for some rows only, either as once, few or many, or as a class for expanded clones.

d_call: NA; v_call: TRBV2; clone_size: few; j_call: TRBJ1-4; cdr3_aa: CASSEAVRGAGEKLFF; cdr3_nt: TGTGCCAGCAGTGAAGCTGTTCGGGGGGCGGGTGAAAAACTGTTTTTT
d_call: NA; v_call: TRBV10-3; clone_size: NA; j_call: TRBJ1-5; cdr3_aa: CAISDRGGSNQPQHF; cdr3_nt: TGTGCCATCAGTGACCGAGGAGGGAGCAATCAGCCCCAGCATTTT
d_call: NA; v_call: TRBV6-5; clone_size: few; j_call: TRBJ2-2; cdr3_aa: CASSVTTTGELFF; cdr3_nt: TGTGCCAGCAGCGTTACAACCACCGGGGAGCTGTTTTTT
d_call: TRBD1; v_call: TRBV11-3; clone_size: few; j_call: TRBJ1-1; cdr3_aa: CASSQGVKAEAFF; cdr3_nt: TGTGCCAGCAGCCAGGGGGTAAAGGCTGAAGCTTTCTTT
d_call: TRBD2; v_call: TRBV11-2; clone_size: NA; j_call: TRBJ2-7; cdr3_aa: CASSLGLAGREQYF; cdr3_nt: TGTGCCAGCAGCTTAGGGCTAGCGGGGCGGGAGCAGTACTTC
d_call: NA; v_call: TRBV20-1; clone_size: NA; j_call: TRBJ1-1; cdr3_aa: CSAQAGTEAFF; cdr3_nt: TGCAGTGCTCAGGCGGGGACTGAAGCTTTCTTT
d_call: NA; v_call: TRBV11-2; clone_size: few; j_call: TRBJ1-2; cdr3_aa: CASSFQGLGYTF; cdr3_nt: TGTGCCAGCAGCTTTCAGGGGCTTGGCTACACCTTC
d_call: NA; v_call: TRBV30; clone_size: NA; j_call: TRBJ1-6; cdr3_aa: CAWRAWAGNTNNSPLHF; cdr3_nt: TGTGCCTGGAGGGCTTGGGCAGGGAATACAAATAATTCACCCCTCCACTTT
d_call: NA; v_call: TRBV6-5; clone_size: NA; j_call: TRBJ1-2; cdr3_aa: CASGDYGYTF; cdr3_nt: TGTGCCAGCGGAGACTATGGCTACACCTTC
d_call: TRBD2; v_call: TRBV30; clone_size: few; j_call: TRBJ2-7; cdr3_aa: CAWSSGSGTYEQYF; cdr3_nt: TGTGCCTGGAGTTCTGGTAGCGGGACCTACGAGCAGTACTTC
d_call: NA; v_call: TRBV6-2/TRBV6-3; clone_size: NA; j_call: TRBJ2-2; cdr3_aa: CASSSFWARRQSGRLFF; cdr3_nt: TGTGCCAGCAGTTCCTTCTGGGCGCGACGACAAAGTGGGAGGCTGTTTTTT
d_call: NA; v_call: TRBV11-2; clone_size: NA; j_call: TRBJ2-7; cdr3_aa: CASSYPNGRGTYEQYF; cdr3_nt: TGTGCCAGCAGTTACCCCAACGGACGGGGAACCTACGAGCAGTACTTC
d_call: TRBD1; v_call: TRBV5-1; clone_size: NA; j_call: TRBJ1-2; cdr3_aa: CASSPWTGGVIGYGYTF; cdr3_nt: TGCGCCAGCAGCCCGTGGACAGGGGGCGTTATCGGCTATGGCTACACCTTC
d_call: NA; v_call: TRBV24-1; clone_size: NA; j_call: TRBJ2-1; cdr3_aa: CATSLFGNEQFF; cdr3_nt: TGTGCCACCAGTCTATTCGGCAATGAGCAGTTCTTC
d_call: NA; v_call: TRBV14; clone_size: few; j_call: TRBJ2-3; cdr3_aa: CASSQDSLARVTDTQYF; cdr3_nt: TGTGCCAGCAGCCAAGATTCCTTAGCCAGGGTTACGGATACGCAGTATTTT
d_call: TRBD2; v_call: TRBV7-2; clone_size: NA; j_call: TRBJ2-3; cdr3_aa: CASSSDLAVSTDTQYF; cdr3_nt: TGTGCCAGCAGCTCTGACCTAGCGGTGAGCACAGATACGCAGTATTTT